The 5 T cell receptor beta chains below were found in one sample sequenced in a study of T cells after yellow fever vaccination. TCRdb recomputed calls from the 5' RACE reads with MiXCR, one row per CDR3 protein. The sample records hundreds of thousands of distinct CDR3 sequences, around an eighth being singletons. Sequencing used CD4+ T cells sorted from PBMCs, obtained 15 days after the yellow fever booster vaccination. These receptors came from a young man who received the YFV17D yellow fever vaccine.

Only a few counts were recorded for this clonotype. The rearrangement links TRBV25-1 to TRBJ2-7; D is uncertain. Germline V gene data show CDR1 as MGHDK and CDR2 as SYGVNS. This CDR3 region has 14 residues. Between the trimmed V and J ends, which lost 3 bases and 4 bases, there was a span of 13 bases. DNA of the CDR3: TGTGCCAGCAGTGAGGCCGGGCCCCGGTACGAGCAGTACTTC. Translated: CASSEAGPRYEQYF.

The table lists this clonotype with many counts. The rearrangement links TRBV4-2 to TRBJ2-3, with 9 bases identical to TRBD1. Losses at the gene ends were 1 base for V and 1 base for J; bases not matched to a gene: 0. The CDR3 has 15 amino acids. Looked up from germline, CDR1 is LGHNA and CDR2 is YNFKEQ. CDR3 loop: CASSQGTGGTDTQYF. DNA for the CDR3: TGTGCCAGCAGCCAAGGGACAGGGGGCACAGATACGCAGTATTTT.

The genes are TRBV15 and TRBJ1-2, with 11 bases aligning to TRBD1. This CDR3 spans 16 amino acids. After removal of 5 bases from V and 4 bases from J, the junction contained 9 bases not matched to a gene. CDR1 is LNHNV, CDR2 YYDKDF, per germline (reference sequence). The CDR3 loop is CATSGQGAGSVYGYTF. The CDR3 DNA reads TGTGCCACCAGCGGACAGGGGGCCGGTTCCGTCTATGGCTACACCTTC.

This clonotype has only a few counts. The chain recombines TRBV15 with TRBJ2-5, with 8 positions matching TRBD1. V was clipped by 6 bases and J by 5 bases; unmatched bases: 8. There are 14 residues in the CDR3. Germline lookup yields CDR1 LNHNV and CDR2 YYDKDF (reference sequence). The DNA of the CDR3 is TGTGCCACCAGTCCGTCAGGGGGCCGGGAGACCCAGTACTTC. Translation: CATSPSGGRETQYF.

The rearrangement links TRBV4-3 to TRBJ1-2; D might be TRBD1 (5 bases). The CDR3 spans 16 residues. Between the trimmed V and J ends, which lost 1 base and 7 bases, there was a span of 19 bases. The germline V gene encodes CDR1 LGHNA and CDR2 YSLEER. This CDR3 reads CASSQVFSGTPTGYTF. Written as DNA, the CDR3 is TGCGCCAGCAGCCAAGTATTCTCCGGGACCCCCACTGGCTACACCTTC.